This TCR beta chain was retrieved from a study of CD8 T cells in Susac syndrome. Reverse transcription of about 0.5 to 1 ug RNA was carried out with random hexamers. The TCR beta CDR3 was amplified by immunoSEQ multiplex PCR across 54 Vbeta, 13 Jbeta. MiXCR, run by TCRdb on the immunoSEQ multiplex PCR reads, gives a single entry per CDR3 protein. Here the sample spans roughly 200,000 distinct CDR3 sequences, less than 95% being singletons. TEMRA cells underwent FACS enrichment and CD8+ and CD4+ T cells underwent negative isolation. This clonotype originated in a human donor in good health. The sample taken for sequencing was CD4+ T cells from PBMCs.

The CDR3 sequence is CASSDLINTEAFF. CDR3 in DNA: TGTGCCAGCAGTGACCTAATAAACACTGAAGCTTTCTTT. V and J are TRBV25-1 and TRBJ1-1, with D hard to call. The CDR3 has 13 amino acids. Per germline, CDR1 MGHDK and CDR2 SYGVNS. Trimming took off 3 bases at V and 2 bases at J, with 7 bases between the two ends. Variable domain in full (rest from reference TRBV25-1 and TRBJ1-1): EADIYQTPRYLVIGTGKKITLECSQTMGHDKMYWYQQDPGMELHLIHYSYGVNSTEKGDLSSESTVSRIRTEHFPLTLESARPSHTSQYLCASSDLINTEAFFGQGTRLTVV.